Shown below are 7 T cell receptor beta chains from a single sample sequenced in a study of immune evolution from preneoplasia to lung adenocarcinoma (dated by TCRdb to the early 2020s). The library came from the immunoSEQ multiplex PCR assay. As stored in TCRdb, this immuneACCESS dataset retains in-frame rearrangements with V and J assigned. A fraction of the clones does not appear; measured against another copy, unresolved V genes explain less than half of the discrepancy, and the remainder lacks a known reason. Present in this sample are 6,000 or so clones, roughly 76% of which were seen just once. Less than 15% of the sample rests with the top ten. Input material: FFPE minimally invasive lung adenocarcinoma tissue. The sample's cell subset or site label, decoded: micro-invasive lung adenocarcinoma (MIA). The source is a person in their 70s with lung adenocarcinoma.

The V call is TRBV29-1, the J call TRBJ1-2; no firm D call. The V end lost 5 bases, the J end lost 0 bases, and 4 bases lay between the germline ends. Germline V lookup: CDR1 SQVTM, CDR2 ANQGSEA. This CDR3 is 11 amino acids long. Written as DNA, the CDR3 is TGCAGCGTTATTTCTAACTATGGCTACACCTTC. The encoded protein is CSVISNYGYTF.

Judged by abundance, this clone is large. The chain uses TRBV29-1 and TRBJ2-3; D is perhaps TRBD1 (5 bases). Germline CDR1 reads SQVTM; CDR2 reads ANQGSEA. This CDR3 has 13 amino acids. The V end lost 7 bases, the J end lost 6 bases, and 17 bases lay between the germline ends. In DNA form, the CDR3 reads TGCAGCGCAACAGAAGGGGTGGGGGATACGCAGTATTTT. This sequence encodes CSATEGVGDTQYF.

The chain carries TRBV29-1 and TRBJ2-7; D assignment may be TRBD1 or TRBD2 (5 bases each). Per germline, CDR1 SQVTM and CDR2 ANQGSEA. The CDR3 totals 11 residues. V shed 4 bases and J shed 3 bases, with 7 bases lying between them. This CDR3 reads CSVGDDYEQYF. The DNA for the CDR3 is TGCAGCGTTGGGGACGACTACGAGCAGTACTTC.

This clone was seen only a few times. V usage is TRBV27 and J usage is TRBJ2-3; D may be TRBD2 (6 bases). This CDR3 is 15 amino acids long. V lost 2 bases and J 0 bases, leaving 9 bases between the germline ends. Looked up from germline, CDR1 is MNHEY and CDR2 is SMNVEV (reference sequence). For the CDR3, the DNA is TGTGCCAGCAGTTTAGAGGGGACTAGCACAGATACGCAGTATTTT. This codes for CASSLEGTSTDTQYF.

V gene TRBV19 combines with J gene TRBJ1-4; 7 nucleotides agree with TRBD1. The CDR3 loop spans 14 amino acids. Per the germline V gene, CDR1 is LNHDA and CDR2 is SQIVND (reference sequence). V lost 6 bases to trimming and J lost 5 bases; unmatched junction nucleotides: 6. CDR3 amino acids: CASRAGQKNEKLFF. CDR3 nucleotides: TGTGCCAGTAGGGCGGGACAGAAAAATGAAAAACTGTTTTTT.

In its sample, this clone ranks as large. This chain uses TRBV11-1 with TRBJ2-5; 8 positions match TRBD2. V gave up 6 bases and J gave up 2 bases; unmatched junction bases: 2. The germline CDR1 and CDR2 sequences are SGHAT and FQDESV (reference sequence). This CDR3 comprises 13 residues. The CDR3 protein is CASSRGGQETQYF. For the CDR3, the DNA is TGTGCCAGCAGTCGCGGGGGGCAAGAGACCCAGTACTTC.

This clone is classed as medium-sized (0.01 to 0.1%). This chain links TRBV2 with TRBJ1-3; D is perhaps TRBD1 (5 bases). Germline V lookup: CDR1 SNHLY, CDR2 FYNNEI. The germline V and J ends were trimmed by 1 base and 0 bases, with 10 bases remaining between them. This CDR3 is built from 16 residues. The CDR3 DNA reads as TGTGCCAGCAGTGAAGACAGGTCCTTCTCTGGAAACACCATATATTTT. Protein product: CASSEDRSFSGNTIYF.